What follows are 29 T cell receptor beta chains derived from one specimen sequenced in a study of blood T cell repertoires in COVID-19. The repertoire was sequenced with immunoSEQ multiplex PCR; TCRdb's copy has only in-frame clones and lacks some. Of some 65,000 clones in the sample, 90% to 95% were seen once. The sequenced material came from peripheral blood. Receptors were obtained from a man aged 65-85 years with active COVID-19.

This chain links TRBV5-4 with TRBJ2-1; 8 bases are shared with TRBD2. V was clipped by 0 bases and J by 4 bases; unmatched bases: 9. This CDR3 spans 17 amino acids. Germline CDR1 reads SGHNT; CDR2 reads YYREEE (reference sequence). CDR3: CASSLGPSGGGYNEQFF. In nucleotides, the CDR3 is TGTGCCAGCAGCTTGGGACCCAGCGGGGGAGGTTACAATGAGCAGTTCTTC.

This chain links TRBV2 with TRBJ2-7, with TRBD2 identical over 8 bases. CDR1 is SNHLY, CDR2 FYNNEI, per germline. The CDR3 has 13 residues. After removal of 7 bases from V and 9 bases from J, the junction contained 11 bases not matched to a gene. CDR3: CASKDAGGAVQYV. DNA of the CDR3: TGTGCCAGCAAGGACGCGGGGGGCGCGGTGCAGTACGTC.

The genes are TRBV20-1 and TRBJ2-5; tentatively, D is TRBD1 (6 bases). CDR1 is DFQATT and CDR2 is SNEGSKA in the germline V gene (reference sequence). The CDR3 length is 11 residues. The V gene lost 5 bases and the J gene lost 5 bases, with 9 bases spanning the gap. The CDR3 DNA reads TGCAGTGCTCGGCAGGGGGAGACCCAGTACTTC. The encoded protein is CSARQGETQYF.

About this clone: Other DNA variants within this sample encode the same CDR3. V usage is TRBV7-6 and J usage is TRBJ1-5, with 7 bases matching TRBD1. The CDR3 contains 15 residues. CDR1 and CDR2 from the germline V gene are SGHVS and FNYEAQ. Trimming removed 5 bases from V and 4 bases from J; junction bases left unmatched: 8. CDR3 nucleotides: TGTGCCAGCAGCCCGATGACAGGGATAAATCAGCCCCAGCATTTT. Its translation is CASSPMTGINQPQHF.

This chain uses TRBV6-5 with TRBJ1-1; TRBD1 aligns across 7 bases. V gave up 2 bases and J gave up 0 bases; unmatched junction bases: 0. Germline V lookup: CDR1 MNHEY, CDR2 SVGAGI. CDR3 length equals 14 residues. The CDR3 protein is CASSYGQVNTEAFF. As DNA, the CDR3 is TGTGCCAGCAGTTACGGACAGGTGAACACTGAAGCTTTCTTT.

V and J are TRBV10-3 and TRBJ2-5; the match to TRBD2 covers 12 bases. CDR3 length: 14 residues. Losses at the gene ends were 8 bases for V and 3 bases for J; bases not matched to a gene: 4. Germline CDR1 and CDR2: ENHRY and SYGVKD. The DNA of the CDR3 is TGTGCCATCGCGCGGACTAGCGGGGAAGAGACCCAGTACTTC. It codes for CAIARTSGEETQYF.

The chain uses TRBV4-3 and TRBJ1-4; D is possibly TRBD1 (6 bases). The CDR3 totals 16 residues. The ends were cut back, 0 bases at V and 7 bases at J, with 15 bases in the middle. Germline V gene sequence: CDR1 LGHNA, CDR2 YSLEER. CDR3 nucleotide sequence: TGCGCCAGCAGCCAAGAGGGGGCAGGGTCAATTGAAAAACTGTTTTTT. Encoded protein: CASSQEGAGSIEKLFF.

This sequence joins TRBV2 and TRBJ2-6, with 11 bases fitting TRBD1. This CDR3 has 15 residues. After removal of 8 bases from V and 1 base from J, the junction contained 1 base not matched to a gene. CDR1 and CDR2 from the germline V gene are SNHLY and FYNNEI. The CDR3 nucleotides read TGTGCCAGCGGACAGGGGGCATCTGGGGCCAACGTCCTGACTTTC. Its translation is CASGQGASGANVLTF.

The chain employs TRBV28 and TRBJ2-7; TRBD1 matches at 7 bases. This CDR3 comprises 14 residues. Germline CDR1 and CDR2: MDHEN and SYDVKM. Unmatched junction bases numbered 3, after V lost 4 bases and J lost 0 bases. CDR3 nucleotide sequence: TGTGCCAGCAGTTCCAGGGGGTTCTCCTACGAGCAGTACGTC. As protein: CASSSRGFSYEQYV.

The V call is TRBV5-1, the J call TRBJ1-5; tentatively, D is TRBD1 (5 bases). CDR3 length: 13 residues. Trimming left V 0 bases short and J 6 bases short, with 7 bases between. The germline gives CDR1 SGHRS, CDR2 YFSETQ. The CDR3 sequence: CASSLGGGQPQHF. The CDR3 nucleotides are TGCGCCAGCAGCTTGGGGGGCGGTCAGCCCCAGCATTTT.

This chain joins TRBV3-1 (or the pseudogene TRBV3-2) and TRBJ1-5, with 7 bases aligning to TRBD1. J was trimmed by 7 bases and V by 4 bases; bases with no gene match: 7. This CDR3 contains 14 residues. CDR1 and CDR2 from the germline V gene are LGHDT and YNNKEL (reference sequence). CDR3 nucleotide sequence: TGTGCCAGCAGCCCCCGGAGGGGGCCCCAGCCCCAGCATTTT. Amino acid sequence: CASSPRRGPQPQHF.

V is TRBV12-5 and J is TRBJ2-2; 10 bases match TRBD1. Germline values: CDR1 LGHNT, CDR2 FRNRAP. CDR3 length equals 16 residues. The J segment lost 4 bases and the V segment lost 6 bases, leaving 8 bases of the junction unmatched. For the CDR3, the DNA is TGTGCTAGTGGCCTAGGACAGGGGGTACGCACCGGGGAGCTGTTTTTT. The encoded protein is CASGLGQGVRTGELFF.

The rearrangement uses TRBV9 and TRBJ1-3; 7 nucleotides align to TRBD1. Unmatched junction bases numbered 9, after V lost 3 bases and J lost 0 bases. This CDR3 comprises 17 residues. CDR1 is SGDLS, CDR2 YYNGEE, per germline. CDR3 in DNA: TGTGCCAGCAGCGCGAGGGAGACAGGGCGCTCTGGAAACACCATATATTTT. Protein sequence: CASSARETGRSGNTIYF. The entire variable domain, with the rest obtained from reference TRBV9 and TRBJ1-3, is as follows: DSGVTQTPKHLITATGQRVTLRCSPRSGDLSVYWYQQSLDQGLQFLIQYYNGEERAKGNILERFSAQQFPDLHSELNLSSLELGDSALYFCASSARETGRSGNTIYFGEGSWLTVV.

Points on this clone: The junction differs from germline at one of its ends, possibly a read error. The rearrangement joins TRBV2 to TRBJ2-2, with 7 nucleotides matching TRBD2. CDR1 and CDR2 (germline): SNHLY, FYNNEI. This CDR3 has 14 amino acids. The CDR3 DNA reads TGTGCCAGCAGGACCGGGACTAACAGCGGGGAGCTGTTTTTT. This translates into CASRTGTNSGELFF. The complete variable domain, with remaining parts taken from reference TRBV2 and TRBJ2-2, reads EPEVTQTPSHQVTQMGQEVILRCVPISNHLYFYWYRQILGQKVEFLVSFYNNEISEKSEIFDDQFSVERPDGSNFTLKIRSTKLEDSAMYFCASRTGTNSGELFFGEGSRLTVL.

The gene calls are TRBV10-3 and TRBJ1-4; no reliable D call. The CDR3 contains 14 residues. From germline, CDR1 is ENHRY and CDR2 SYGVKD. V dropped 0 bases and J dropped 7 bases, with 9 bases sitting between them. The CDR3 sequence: CAISESGGSEKLFF. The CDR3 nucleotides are TGTGCCATCAGTGAGTCGGGAGGGTCTGAAAAACTGTTTTTT.

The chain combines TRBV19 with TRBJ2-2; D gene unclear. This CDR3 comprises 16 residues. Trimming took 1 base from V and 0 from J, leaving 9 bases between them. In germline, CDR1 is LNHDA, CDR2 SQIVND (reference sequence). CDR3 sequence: CASSIGGLTNTGELFF. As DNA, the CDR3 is TGTGCCAGTAGTATAGGCGGTCTAACGAACACCGGGGAGCTGTTTTTT.

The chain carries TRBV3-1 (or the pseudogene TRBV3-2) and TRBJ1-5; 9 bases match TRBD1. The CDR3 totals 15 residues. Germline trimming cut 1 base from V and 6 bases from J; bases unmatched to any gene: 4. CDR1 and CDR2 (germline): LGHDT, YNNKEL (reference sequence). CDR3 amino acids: CASSQATGGGQPQHF. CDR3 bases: TGTGCCAGCAGCCAAGCAACAGGGGGCGGTCAGCCCCAGCATTTT.

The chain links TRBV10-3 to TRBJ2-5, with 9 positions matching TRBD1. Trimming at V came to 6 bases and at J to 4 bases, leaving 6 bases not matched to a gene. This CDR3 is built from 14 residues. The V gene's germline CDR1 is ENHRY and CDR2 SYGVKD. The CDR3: CAIRGDRGGETQYF. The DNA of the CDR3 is TGTGCCATCAGGGGTGACAGGGGGGGAGAGACCCAGTACTTC.

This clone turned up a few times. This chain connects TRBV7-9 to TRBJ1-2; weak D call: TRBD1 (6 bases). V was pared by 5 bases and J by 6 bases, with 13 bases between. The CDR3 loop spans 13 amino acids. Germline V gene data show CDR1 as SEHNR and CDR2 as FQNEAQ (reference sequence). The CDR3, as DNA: TGTGCCAGCAGCGAGGACAGACTGAATGGCTACACCTTC. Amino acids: CASSEDRLNGYTF.

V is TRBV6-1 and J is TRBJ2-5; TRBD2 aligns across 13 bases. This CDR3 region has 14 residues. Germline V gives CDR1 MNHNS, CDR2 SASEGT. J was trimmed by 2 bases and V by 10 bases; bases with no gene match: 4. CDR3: CATRLAGGQETQYF. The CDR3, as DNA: TGTGCCACCAGACTAGCGGGGGGTCAAGAGACCCAGTACTTC.

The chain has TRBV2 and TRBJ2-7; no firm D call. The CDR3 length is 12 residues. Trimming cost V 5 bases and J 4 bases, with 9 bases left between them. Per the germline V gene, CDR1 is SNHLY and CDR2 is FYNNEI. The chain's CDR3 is CASSQVLYEQYF. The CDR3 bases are TGTGCCAGCAGTCAGGTCCTATACGAGCAGTACTTC.

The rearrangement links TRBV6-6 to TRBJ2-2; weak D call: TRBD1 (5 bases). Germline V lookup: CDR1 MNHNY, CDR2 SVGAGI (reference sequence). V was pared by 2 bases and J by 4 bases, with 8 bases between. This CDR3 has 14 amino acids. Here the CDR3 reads CASSYGAPTGELFF. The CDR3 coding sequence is TGTGCCAGCAGTTACGGGGCTCCCACCGGGGAGCTGTTTTTT.

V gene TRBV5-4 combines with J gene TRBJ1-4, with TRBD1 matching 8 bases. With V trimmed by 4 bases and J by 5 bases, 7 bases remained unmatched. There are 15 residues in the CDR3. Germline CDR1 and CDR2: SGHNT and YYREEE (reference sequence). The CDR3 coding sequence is TGTGCCAGCAGCCCAGGACAGGGACTAAATGAAAAACTGTTTTTT. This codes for CASSPGQGLNEKLFF. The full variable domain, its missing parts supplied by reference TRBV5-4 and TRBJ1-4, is ETGVTQSPTHLIKTRGQQVTLRCSSQSGHNTVSWYQQALGQGPQFIFQYYREEENGRGNFPPRFSGLQFPNYSSELNVNALELDDSALYLCASSPGQGLNEKLFFGSGTQLSVL.

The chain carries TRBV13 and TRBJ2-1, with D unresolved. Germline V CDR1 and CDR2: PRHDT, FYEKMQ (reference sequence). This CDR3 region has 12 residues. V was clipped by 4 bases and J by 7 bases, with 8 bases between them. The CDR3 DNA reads TGTGCCAGCAGCTCCAGGCAGAATGAGCAGTTCTTC. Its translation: CASSSRQNEQFF.

The CDR3 DNA sequence: TGTGCCAGCAGACTTTCCCGAGGGGAGACCCAGTACTTC. Protein product: CASRLSRGETQYF. V is TRBV6-5 and J is TRBJ2-5, with D possibly matching TRBD2 (5 bases). Trimming took off 6 bases at V and 5 bases at J, with 13 bases between the two ends. The CDR3 extends over 13 amino acids. Looked up from germline, CDR1 is MNHEY and CDR2 is SVGAGI.

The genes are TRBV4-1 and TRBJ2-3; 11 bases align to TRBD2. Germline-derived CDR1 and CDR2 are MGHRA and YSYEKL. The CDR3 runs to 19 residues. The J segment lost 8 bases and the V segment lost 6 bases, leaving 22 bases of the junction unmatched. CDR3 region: CASSLKTSGGTQITSTQYF. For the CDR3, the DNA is TGCGCCAGCAGTCTGAAAACTAGCGGGGGCACACAAATAACGAGTACGCAGTATTTT.

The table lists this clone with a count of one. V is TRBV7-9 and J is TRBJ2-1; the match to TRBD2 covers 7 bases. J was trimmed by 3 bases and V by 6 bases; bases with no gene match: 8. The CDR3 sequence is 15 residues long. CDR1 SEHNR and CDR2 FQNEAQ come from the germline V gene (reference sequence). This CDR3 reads CASSPSGGIYNEQFF. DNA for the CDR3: TGTGCCAGCAGTCCCTCGGGGGGAATCTACAATGAGCAGTTCTTC.

CDR3 bases: TGTGCCACCAGCCCCCATCGAGGTGTCCCCGGCTACACCTTC. Protein: CATSPHRGVPGYTF. The chain uses TRBV15 and TRBJ1-2; D gene uncertain. The CDR3 is 14 amino acids. V lost 5 bases and J lost 8, with 18 bases in between. The germline V gene has CDR1 LNHNV and CDR2 YYDKDF (reference sequence).

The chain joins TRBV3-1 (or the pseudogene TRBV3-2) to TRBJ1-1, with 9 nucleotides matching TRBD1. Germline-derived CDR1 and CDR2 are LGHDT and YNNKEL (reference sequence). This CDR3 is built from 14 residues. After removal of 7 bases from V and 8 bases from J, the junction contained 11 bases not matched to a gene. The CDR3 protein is CASISRDRVGEAFF. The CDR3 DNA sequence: TGTGCCAGCATCTCCCGGGACAGGGTCGGGGAAGCTTTCTTT.